Below are 8 T cell receptor beta chains sequenced from a single sample in a study of glioma-infiltrating T cells. The iRepertoire nested amplicon-rescue multiplex PCR amplified TCR alpha and beta CDR3s from RNA. TCRdb processed the multiplex PCR reads anew with MiXCR; each CDR3 protein has one entry. The table includes around 90,000 distinct CDR3 sequences, approximately 39% detected once. The sequencing input was glioma tissue, nonneoplastic brain tissue, or PBMCs (not recorded which). The receptors derive from a human donor with low-grade glioma or glioblastoma, undergoing nonglioma brain surgery, or in good health (not recorded which).

This clonotype was recorded at least ten times. The rearrangement joins TRBV7-2 to TRBJ1-5, with D unclear. The V and J ends lost 1 base and 1 base respectively, with 8 bases between them. This CDR3 spans 15 amino acids. Germline-derived CDR1 and CDR2 are SGHTA and FQGNSA. The CDR3 protein is CASSLVGNSNQPQHF. The CDR3 region has the DNA TGTGCCAGCAGCTTAGTGGGCAACAGCAATCAGCCCCAGCATTTT. Complete variable domain (other parts from reference TRBV7-2 and TRBJ1-5): GAGVSQSPSNKVTEKGKDVELRCDPISGHTALYWYRQSLGQGLEFLIYFQGNSAPDKSGLPSDRFSAERTGGSVSTLTIQRTQQEDSAVYLCASSLVGNSNQPQHFGDGTRLSIL.

This clonotype was counted ten times or more. This rearrangement joins TRBV10-2 to TRBJ1-5; perhaps TRBD1 as D (6 bases). Looked up from germline, CDR1 is WSHSY and CDR2 is SAAADI. The CDR3 loop spans 16 amino acids. V was cut by 6 bases and J by 2 bases, with 17 bases left in between. The CDR3 spells CASRDHLRTGNQPQHF. The DNA for the CDR3 is TGCGCCAGCAGGGACCATCTCCGGACAGGCAATCAGCCCCAGCATTTT.

As for this clonotype: A single base separates this from a much larger clone, so it may be a read error. The chain combines TRBV11-2 with TRBJ2-3; D call uncertain. V gave up 7 bases and J gave up 5 bases, with 13 bases separating them. The germline V gene encodes CDR1 SGHAT and CDR2 FQNNGV. This CDR3 is 13 amino acids long. The CDR3 DNA is TGTGCCAGCAACAGAATGCCGGTAGATACGCAGTATTTT. As protein: CASNRMPVDTQYF.

This clonotype was found a few times. This chain connects TRBV9 to TRBJ1-1; possibly TRBD1 for D (6 bases). Germline lookup yields CDR1 SGDLS and CDR2 YYNGEE. The CDR3 consists of 15 residues. The ends were cut back, 4 bases at V and 2 bases at J, with 15 bases in the middle. CDR3 in DNA: TGTGCCAGCAGCTTTAAAGGGGGGCCCAACACTGAAGCTTTCTTT. The encoded protein is CASSFKGGPNTEAFF.

This clonotype was counted ten times or more. This chain connects TRBV19 to TRBJ2-1, with TRBD2 identical over 13 bases. CDR1 LNHDA and CDR2 SQIVND come from the germline V gene (reference sequence). CDR3 size: 16 residues. V lost 5 bases and J lost 7; bases outside the gene matches: 8. As DNA, the CDR3 is TGTGCCAGTAGTCGACGACTAGCGGGAGGTGTTAATGAGCAGTTCTTC. This gives the protein CASSRRLAGGVNEQFF. The whole variable domain, filled in from reference TRBV19 and TRBJ2-1, reads DGGITQSPKYLFRKEGQNVTLSCEQNLNHDAMYWYRQDPGQGLRLIYYSQIVNDFQKGDIAEGYSVSREKKESFPLTVTSAQKNPTAFYLCASSRRLAGGVNEQFFGPGTRLTVL.

The chain recombines TRBV20-1 with TRBJ2-5, with 7 bases aligning to TRBD2. V was clipped by 3 bases and J by 5 bases; unmatched bases: 3. This CDR3 comprises 12 residues. Per germline, CDR1 DFQATT and CDR2 SNEGSKA (reference sequence). The DNA for the CDR3 is TGCAGTGCTAGGGGAGGGGTTGAGACCCAGTACTTC. Translation: CSARGGVETQYF.

CDR3 amino acids: CASSLGIGYTQYF. The CDR3, as DNA: TGTGCCAGCAGTTTAGGTATAGGGTACACGCAGTATTTT. The V gene is TRBV28, the J gene TRBJ2-3; the D is unclear. Trimming stripped 2 bases from V and 9 bases from J, with 12 bases between. This CDR3 region has 13 residues. Germline V gene lookup returns CDR1 MDHEN and CDR2 SYDVKM.

This clonotype was observed at least ten times. The chain uses TRBV12-3 or TRBV12-4 and TRBJ1-1; tentative D call: TRBD1 (5 bases). V shed 5 bases and J shed 5 bases, with 12 bases lying between them. The CDR3 covers 13 residues. This chain's CDR3 is CASSNRQLTEAFF. The CDR3 coding sequence is TGTGCCAGCAGTAATCGACAGTTGACTGAAGCTTTCTTT.